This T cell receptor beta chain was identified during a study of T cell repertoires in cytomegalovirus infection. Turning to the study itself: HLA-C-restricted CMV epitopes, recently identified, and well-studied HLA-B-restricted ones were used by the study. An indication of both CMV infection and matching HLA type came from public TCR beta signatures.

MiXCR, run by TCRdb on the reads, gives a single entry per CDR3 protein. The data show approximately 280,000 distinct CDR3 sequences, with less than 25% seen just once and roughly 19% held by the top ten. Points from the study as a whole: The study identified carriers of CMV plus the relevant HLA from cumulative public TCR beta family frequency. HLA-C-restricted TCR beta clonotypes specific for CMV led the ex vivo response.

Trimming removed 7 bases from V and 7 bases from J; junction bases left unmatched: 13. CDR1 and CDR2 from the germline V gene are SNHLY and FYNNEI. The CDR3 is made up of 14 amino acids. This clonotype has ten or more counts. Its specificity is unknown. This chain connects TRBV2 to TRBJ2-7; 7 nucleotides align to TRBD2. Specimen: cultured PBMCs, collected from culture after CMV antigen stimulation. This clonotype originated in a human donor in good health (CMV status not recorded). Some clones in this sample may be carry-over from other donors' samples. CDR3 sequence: CASKSGGGLWEQYF. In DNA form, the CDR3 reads TGTGCCAGCAAATCCGGGGGAGGGTTATGGGAGCAGTACTTC.